This T cell receptor beta chain was captured by sequencing in a study of Graves' ophthalmopathy and Graves' hyperthyroidism (dated by TCRdb to the late 2010s). At the level of the whole study: Peripheral blood was collected at initial diagnosis, prior to any treatment. To tell Graves' ophthalmopathy apart from Graves' hyperthyroidism, and to predict which patients would progress to ophthalmopathy, the study relied on TCR beta repertoire signatures. In total, under 150 blood samples were TCR-sequenced: 40 to 45 ophthalmopathy, approximately 80 hyperthyroidism and approximately 17 hyperthyroidism-to-ophthalmopathy patients. To explore V-J signatures distinguishing ophthalmopathy from hyperthyroidism, a discovery set of some 100 patients (around 42 ophthalmopathy, over 55 stable hyperthyroidism) was enrolled. The independent validation cohort included about 19 hyperthyroidism patients plus 17 patients who later progressed from hyperthyroidism to ophthalmopathy. In six hyperthyroidism patients, T-cell repertoires of thyroid tissue and blood were compared. Following sampling, methimazole starting at 30 mg daily was administered to hyperthyroidism patients, and high-dose intravenous methylprednisolone was administered to ophthalmopathy patients. Results the study describes overall, beyond this receptor: Sample size was not predetermined statistically, and investigators were not blinded to group allocation. In validation, the model predicted ophthalmopathy progression with about 70% sensitivity and around 72% specificity; some twelve predicted patients were CT-confirmed with GO in a median of around 6 months. The 13-signature model separated ophthalmopathy from stable hyperthyroidism with roughly 90% sensitivity and approximately 83% specificity in cross-validation, and 80%/75% in the test set. Most expanded thyroid clonotypes with frequency above 0.001 were also detected in blood, suggesting blood repertoires may reflect the thyroid immune response.

For repertoire sequencing, the TCR beta CDR3 regions were amplified from RNA transcripts. The first round was an RT-PCR using HTBI primers with the Qiagen OneStep RT-PCR kit, and this first round was followed by a second-round multiplex PCR, then size selection and purification. Libraries were sequenced on an Illumina HiSeq2000 using paired-end 100 bp reads. Per the authors' processing: SOAPnuke was used to process the reads, removing any read that contained adapters or uncalled bases, had a mean Phred below 15, or lacked an exact match to the constant primer or identifier. COPE v1.2.5 was used to merge the high-quality paired reads. Unique nucleotide sequences were defined as clonotypes and aligned to IMGT TRB V, D and J references using MiTCR v1.1. The analysis was limited to V-J combinations with a frequency above 0.0001, which together covered 99.2% of repertoires. For each V-J combination, a TCR clonal expansion and chaos score was defined as the ratio of F50 clonal expansion to chaos observed in the TCRdist matrix. Features were reduced by Welch's t-statistics and random forest to approximately 13 V-J combinations, which fed a naive Bayes classifier. Thyroid-blood repertoire similarity was quantified with the Morisita-Horn index. TCRdb reprocessing: public reads trimmed at Q25 with fastp, clones called with MiXCR, in-frame beta chains kept. Identical CDR3 proteins give one entry, which carries the most common genes and DNA. It is TCRdb's table, rather than the study itself, that gives the V and J calls and clone size. The sample table holds some 350,000 distinct CDR3 sequences, of which about 18% were seen once. Of the sample, roughly 2.4% falls within the top ten clones.

Hyperthyroidism was considered stable if no progression to ophthalmopathy occurred within 18 months of follow-up. The hyperthyroidism patients were 18 to 65 years old and newly diagnosed, with a disease duration of less than 2 months. Patients were excluded if they had other autoimmune diseases, uncontrolled infections, pregnancy or lactation. Clinical symptoms, serum thyroxine, TRAb, thyroid ultrasound and orbital computed tomography were used for diagnosis. Ficoll-Paque density gradient centrifugation was used to isolate PBMCs from around 10 ml of fresh peripheral blood. Trizol reagent was used to extract the total RNA, and its quality was then checked on an Agilent 2100 Bioanalyzer. CDR1 and CDR2 (SGDLS, YYNGEE) derive from the germline V gene. V loses 4 bases of germline sequence and J loses 6 bases, and the interval between the two ends is 17 bases. The CDR3 goes from the cysteine to the phenylalanine over 14 residues. The DNA shown is the 42-base CDR3, in frame from base 1.

This clonotype appeared many times. Its antigen is currently not known. Base qualities are missing; no much larger clone stands one base away. The sequence links TRBV9 to TRBJ2-7; the D gene is perhaps TRBD2, from 6 matching bases. The TCR was taken from an adult woman with stable Graves' hyperthyroidism. Sequencing was carried out using peripheral blood. The CDR3 reads CASSRREKSREQYF. The nucleotide sequence reads TGTGCCAGCAGCCGACGGGAGAAATCCCGCGAGCAGTACTTC.